The rows below give T cell receptor beta chains drawn from one sample of a study of vaccination and CD4 T cells after COVID-19. One entry per CDR3 protein results from TCRdb running MiXCR on the PCR reads. The sample has more than 13,000 distinct CDR3 sequences, approximately 21% seen once; the top ten hold 13% to 15%. For these receptors, no antigen is known. The sample taken for sequencing was cultured CD4+ T cells from blood. These receptors all come from a human donor with COVID-19. Both conserved end residues are trimmed from each CDR3. The order of the fields is CDR3 length, V gene, CDR3 protein.

cdr3_length: 11
v_call: TRBV30
cdr3_aa: AWTETSWETQY

cdr3_length: 13
v_call: TRBV6-2/TRBV6-3
cdr3_aa: ASSRGTSWRETQY

cdr3_length: 12
v_call: TRBV14
cdr3_aa: ASSQETVSYDYT

cdr3_length: 12
v_call: TRBV6-2/TRBV6-3
cdr3_aa: VSRPGENTGELF

cdr3_length: 16
v_call: TRBV7-2
cdr3_aa: ASSLRGDAMRGQETQY

cdr3_length: 12
v_call: TRBV15
cdr3_aa: ATSRQQGNYGYT

cdr3_length: 13
v_call: TRBV11-3
cdr3_aa: ASSEWRGAVYTQY

cdr3_length: 17
v_call: TRBV30
cdr3_aa: AWSVGLAGGPLSTDTQY

cdr3_length: 14
v_call: TRBV18
cdr3_aa: ASSPGETGRRTTLH

cdr3_length: 10
v_call: TRBV6-2/TRBV6-3
cdr3_aa: ASNLLFGELF

cdr3_length: 14
v_call: TRBV27
cdr3_aa: ASRETTGGNTGELF

cdr3_length: 12
v_call: TRBV2
cdr3_aa: ASRKTSVAYEQY

cdr3_length: 11
v_call: TRBV20-1
cdr3_aa: SATEGRTREQF

cdr3_length: 13
v_call: TRBV19
cdr3_aa: ASSIAGGSGNTIY

cdr3_length: 11
v_call: TRBV5-1
cdr3_aa: ASSSLIAETQY

cdr3_length: 15
v_call: TRBV2
cdr3_aa: ASSEIRGLAGSNEQF

cdr3_length: 13
v_call: TRBV15
cdr3_aa: ATSTDAGTVHVLT

cdr3_length: 13
v_call: TRBV12-3/TRBV12-4
cdr3_aa: ASSSRPTYTDTQY

cdr3_length: 12
v_call: TRBV2
cdr3_aa: ASKGQSYNSPLH

cdr3_length: 14
v_call: TRBV10-1
cdr3_aa: ARPGHTSTYSYEQY

cdr3_length: 15
v_call: TRBV6-1
cdr3_aa: ASSARGSRGDYNEQF

cdr3_length: 13
v_call: TRBV5-1
cdr3_aa: ASSLEGGSNQPQH

cdr3_length: 11
v_call: TRBV6-5
cdr3_aa: ASSYETLGGYT

cdr3_length: 14
v_call: TRBV24-1
cdr3_aa: ATSDFTFPSTDTQY

cdr3_length: 15
v_call: TRBV4-1
cdr3_aa: ASSQVVSRRSNQPQH

cdr3_length: 11
v_call: TRBV6-1
cdr3_aa: ASMTGGRETQY

cdr3_length: 12
v_call: TRBV28
cdr3_aa: ASSLVGGVYEQY

cdr3_length: 11
v_call: TRBV25-1
cdr3_aa: ASSLGGVGELF

cdr3_length: 11
v_call: TRBV11-3
cdr3_aa: ASNDRATDTQY

cdr3_length: 11
v_call: TRBV14
cdr3_aa: ASSQGPNQPQH

cdr3_length: 11
v_call: TRBV7-2
cdr3_aa: ASSLEAAYGYT

cdr3_length: 12
v_call: TRBV6-2/TRBV6-3
cdr3_aa: ASRQGGSDYGYT

cdr3_length: 13
v_call: TRBV5-4
cdr3_aa: ASSLALANTGELF

cdr3_length: 15
v_call: TRBV27
cdr3_aa: ANSFGRGLGGANVLT

cdr3_length: 11
v_call: TRBV7-3
cdr3_aa: ASSLNDRKVPH

cdr3_length: 15
v_call: TRBV6-5
cdr3_aa: ASSYGAGTEGTDTQY

cdr3_length: 12
v_call: TRBV20-1
cdr3_aa: SVIRDSQADTQY

cdr3_length: 13
v_call: TRBV5-1
cdr3_aa: ASSWGDRPNSPLH

cdr3_length: 9
v_call: TRBV12-5
cdr3_aa: ASGFSGTQY

cdr3_length: 11
v_call: TRBV15
cdr3_aa: ATSRESLGEQY

cdr3_length: 17
v_call: TRBV18
cdr3_aa: ASSLYTTRRTATNEKLF

cdr3_length: 15
v_call: TRBV6-1
cdr3_aa: ASSVTSGGSSYNEQF

cdr3_length: 11
v_call: TRBV7-2
cdr3_aa: ASSLAGATEAF

cdr3_length: 12
v_call: TRBV6-1
cdr3_aa: ASSEPGLLETQY